The rows below give T cell receptor beta chains drawn from one sample of a study of cytomegalovirus exposure and HLA in healthy donors. Data came from immunoSEQ multiplex PCR; TCRdb stores just in-frame clones and leaves some out. This table has under 200,000 clones, about four fifths appearing once. Sequenced sample: PBMCs. The receptors derive from a woman under 40 in good health and CMV-seropositive. CDR3s include the opening cysteine and the closing phenylalanine or tryptophan. The D gene is left open where the match is weak. Clone size, where shown, is once, few, many, or a class for clones that have expanded.

d_call	j_call	clone_size	v_call	cdr3_length	cdr3_aa	cdr3_nt
NA	TRBJ2-7	NA	TRBV7-2	16	CASSREVAGHPYEQYF	TGTGCCAGCAGCCGCGAAGTGGCAGGCCACCCCTACGAGCAGTACTTC
TRBD1	TRBJ1-1	NA	TRBV6-1	14	CASSASGTGTEAFF	TGTGCCAGCAGTGCGTCCGGGACAGGGACTGAAGCTTTCTTT
TRBD1	TRBJ2-6	NA	TRBV19	16	CASYGTGYSGANVLTF	TGTGCCAGTTATGGGACAGGTTACTCTGGGGCCAACGTCCTGACTTTC
TRBD1	TRBJ2-3	NA	TRBV5-1	16	CASSPEATGGTDTQYF	TGCGCCAGCAGCCCGGAAGCGACAGGGGGCACAGATACGCAGTATTTT
NA	TRBJ1-2	NA	TRBV7-9	13	CASSLSGSYGYTF	TGTGCCAGCAGCTTATCTGGCTCCTATGGCTACACCTTC
NA	TRBJ2-1	NA	TRBV19	13	CASSITAYNEQFF	TGTGCCAGTAGTATAACTGCGTACAATGAGCAGTTCTTC
NA	TRBJ2-7	NA	TRBV11-2	13	CASSPVQGYEQYF	TGTGCCAGCAGCCCCGTACAGGGCTACGAGCAGTACTTC
TRBD1	TRBJ1-4	NA	TRBV7-9	16	CSSSLTPGQPDEKLFF	TGTTCCAGCAGCTTAACTCCGGGACAGCCCGATGAAAAACTGTTTTTT
TRBD1	TRBJ1-1	NA	TRBV6-4	14	CASSGHRGNTEAFF	TGTGCCAGCAGCGGACACAGGGGCAACACTGAAGCTTTCTTT
NA	TRBJ1-1	NA	TRBV7-3	15	CASSLNPDINTEAFF	TGTGCCAGCAGCTTAAACCCGGACATCAACACTGAAGCTTTCTTT
NA	TRBJ2-1	once	TRBV7-9	19	CASSLFPGRGISSYNEQFF	TGTGCCAGCAGCTTATTTCCTGGGCGGGGAATAAGCTCCTACAATGAGCAGTTCTTC
NA	TRBJ2-1	NA	TRBV29-1	15	CSVEPGLPSSDEQFF	TGCAGCGTAGAGCCGGGACTCCCTTCTTCAGATGAGCAGTTCTTC
TRBD1	TRBJ1-1	NA	TRBV7-3	13	CASSPQGAPEAFF	TGTGCCAGCAGTCCTCAGGGGGCCCCTGAAGCTTTCTTT
TRBD1	TRBJ2-7	NA	TRBV7-2	14	CASSPRDRVYEQYF	TGTGCCAGCAGCCCTCGGGACAGGGTTTACGAGCAGTACTTC
NA	TRBJ1-2	NA	TRBV4-3	14	CASSQEGSGYGYTF	TGCGCCAGCAGCCAAGAGGGCAGCGGATATGGCTACACCTTC
NA	TRBJ2-3	NA	TRBV4-2	16	CASSQGGQGGADTQYF	TGTGCCAGCAGCCAAGGAGGACAGGGAGGGGCAGATACGCAGTATTTT
NA	TRBJ1-1	once	TRBV30	15	CAWFRKGKWNTEAFF	TGTGCCTGGTTTCGGAAGGGGAAGTGGAACACTGAAGCTTTCTTT
NA	TRBJ1-2	NA	TRBV29-1	12	CSVEFRNYGYTF	TGCAGCGTTGAATTCCGGAACTATGGCTACACCTTC
TRBD2	TRBJ2-3	NA	TRBV7-2	16	CASTQYVGGNTDTQYF	TGTGCCAGCACCCAATACGTGGGGGGGAACACAGATACGCAGTATTTT
NA	TRBJ1-2	NA	TRBV30	13	CAWSEGNFPGYTF	TGTGCCTGGAGTGAGGGGAACTTTCCTGGCTACACCTTC
NA	TRBJ1-2	NA	TRBV27	13	CASSLSGLHGYTF	TGTGCCAGCAGTTTATCCGGGTTGCATGGCTACACCTTC
NA	TRBJ2-1	few	TRBV27	13	CASGISGLNEQFF	TGTGCCAGCGGGATATCAGGGTTGAATGAGCAGTTCTTC
NA	TRBJ1-1	few	TRBV14	17	CASSQELSDYVNTEAFF	TGTGCCAGCAGCCAAGAATTGTCAGATTATGTGAACACTGAAGCTTTCTTT
TRBD1	TRBJ2-2	NA	TRBV9	16	CASSRRGDSNTGELFF	TGTGCCAGCAGCCGTAGAGGGGACAGCAACACCGGGGAGCTGTTTTTT
TRBD1	TRBJ1-1	few	TRBV5-1	14	CASSLQGANTEAFF	TGCGCCAGCAGCTTACAGGGGGCGAACACTGAAGCTTTCTTT
TRBD1	TRBJ1-1	NA	TRBV6-6	16	CASRHRRTGLSTEAFF	TGTGCCAGCAGACACCGGAGGACAGGGTTGAGCACTGAAGCTTTCTTT
NA	TRBJ2-2	once	TRBV5-6	17	CASSLAGRTVYTGELFF	TGTGCCAGCAGCTTGGCGGGGAGGACGGTTTACACCGGGGAGCTGTTTTTT
NA	TRBJ2-5	NA	TRBV9	14	CASSATGNGETQYF	TGTGCCAGCAGCGCTACAGGGAACGGAGAGACCCAGTACTTC
NA	TRBJ1-2	NA	TRBV6-5	15	CASSYSIVGSYGYTF	TGTGCCAGCAGTTACTCGATCGTCGGGTCGTATGGCTACACCTTC
NA	TRBJ1-1	once	TRBV14	15	CASSQDRGGYTEAFF	TGTGCCAGCAGCCAAGATAGAGGAGGGTACACTGAAGCTTTCTTT
NA	TRBJ1-1	NA	TRBV27	15	CASSLSGGLNTEAFF	TGTGCCAGCAGTTTATCGGGCGGACTAAACACTGAAGCTTTCTTT
NA	TRBJ1-6	NA	TRBV6-1	12	CASSELPGGSHF	TGTGCCAGCAGTGAATTGCCGGGGGGGTCCCACTTT
TRBD1	TRBJ2-1	NA	TRBV5-5	15	CASSLGQGGYNEQFF	TGTGCCAGCAGCTTGGGACAGGGTGGATACAATGAGCAGTTCTTC
TRBD1	TRBJ2-7	once	TRBV9	15	CASSVGGTGGSEQYF	TGTGCCAGCAGCGTAGGGGGGACAGGGGGTAGCGAGCAGTACTTC
TRBD1	TRBJ1-1	NA	TRBV2	17	CASSGRQGRTMNTEAFF	TGTGCCAGCAGTGGCCGACAGGGGAGAACGATGAACACTGAAGCTTTCTTT
TRBD1	TRBJ2-3	NA	TRBV19	14	CASTLTGVADTQYF	TGTGCCAGTACCCTAACAGGGGTGGCAGATACGCAGTATTTT
TRBD1	TRBJ2-7	NA	TRBV19	15	CASSRRGTGVYEQYF	TGTGCCAGTAGTCGCCGTGGGACAGGGGTTTACGAGCAGTACTTC
NA	TRBJ1-1	NA	TRBV7-3	13	CASSPQGNTEAFF	TGTGCCAGCAGCCCACAGGGGAACACTGAAGCTTTCTTT
TRBD1	TRBJ2-7	NA	TRBV7-6	16	CASSLAYGTGPYEQYF	TGTGCCAGCAGCTTAGCGTACGGGACAGGGCCCTACGAGCAGTACTTC
TRBD1	TRBJ2-7	NA	TRBV19	14	CASRPGTGSYEQYF	TGTGCCAGTAGGCCCGGGACAGGGTCTTACGAGCAGTACTTC
TRBD1	TRBJ1-4	NA	TRBV2	14	CASRAGTGNEKLFF	TGTGCCAGCAGAGCCGGGACAGGGAATGAAAAACTGTTTTTT
TRBD1	TRBJ2-7	NA	TRBV19	15	CASSMDRGLFYEQYF	TGTGCCAGTAGTATGGACAGGGGGCTTTTCTACGAGCAGTACTTC
NA	TRBJ2-3	NA	TRBV10-3	12	CAISDRADTQYF	TGTGCCATCAGTGACCGAGCAGATACGCAGTATTTT
TRBD1	TRBJ1-6	NA	TRBV10-3	14	CAIKGQGNNSPLHF	TGTGCCATCAAAGGACAGGGAAATAATTCACCCCTCCACTTT
TRBD1	TRBJ1-2	NA	TRBV5-5	14	CASSFGTGHYGYTF	TGTGCCAGCAGCTTTGGGACAGGACACTATGGCTACACCTTC
NA	TRBJ1-3	NA	TRBV7-2	15	CASSLALSSGNTIYF	TGTGCCAGCAGCTTAGCTCTCAGCTCTGGAAACACCATATATTTT
TRBD2	TRBJ2-4	NA	TRBV4-2	14	CASSQGVAGNIQYF	TGTGCCAGCAGCCAAGGGGTAGCGGGGAACATTCAGTACTTC
TRBD1	TRBJ1-1	NA	TRBV7-2	15	CASSPPRTGNTEAFF	TGTGCCAGCAGCCCCCCGCGGACAGGGAACACTGAAGCTTTCTTT
NA	TRBJ1-6	few	TRBV5-1	13	CASSSLSNSPLHF	TGCGCCAGCAGCTCGCTATCCAATTCACCCCTCCACTTT
NA	TRBJ2-3	NA	TRBV23-1	14	CASSQCGETDTQYF	TGCGCCAGCAGTCAATGTGGGGAGACAGATACGCAGTATTTT
NA	TRBJ2-5	NA	TRBV30	11	CAWSSRETQYF	TGTGCCTGGAGTTCGCGGGAGACCCAGTACTTC
TRBD2	TRBJ2-3	NA	TRBV4-2	19	CASSRPAGGLSVGADTQYF	TGTGCCAGCAGCCGACCAGCGGGGGGCCTTTCCGTAGGTGCCGATACGCAGTATTTT
NA	TRBJ1-5	NA	TRBV18	15	CASSEGVPSNQPQHF	TGTGCCAGTTCTGAAGGGGTTCCGAGCAATCAGCCCCAGCATTTT
NA	TRBJ1-2	NA	TRBV7-9	12	CSSSLVGSGYTF	TGTTCCAGCAGCTTAGTCGGGAGTGGCTACACCTTC